A single TCR beta chain is shown here with its context. Profiling relied on immunoSEQ multiplex PCR, and the TCRdb table lists in-frame clones only, not all of them. The sample has about 81,000 clones; 95% are singletons. The entry originates in a study of technical replicates of blood from four donors. After removal of 1 base from V and 8 bases from J, the junction contained 7 bases not matched to a gene. The CDR3 spans 15 residues. Germline V lookup: CDR1 SEHNR, CDR2 FQNEAQ (reference sequence). This chain joins TRBV7-9 and TRBJ1-2, with 10 bases aligning to TRBD1. This receptor was taken from a human donor in good health. Specimen: T cells isolated from PBMCs. CDR3 amino acids: CASSLGGQGFGGYTF. In DNA form, the CDR3 reads TGTGCCAGCAGCTTAGGGGGACAGGGGTTCGGCGGCTACACCTTC.